The 14 T cell receptor beta chains in this list originate from one sample, sequenced in a study of blood T cell repertoires in COVID-19. Profiling relied on immunoSEQ multiplex PCR, and the TCRdb table lists in-frame clones only, not all of them. The sample lists 95,000 to 110,000 clones; roughly four fifths were seen once. Sequences were obtained from peripheral blood. The receptors come from a man between 60 and 75 years old with acute or convalescent COVID-19.

V and J are TRBV3-1 (or the pseudogene TRBV3-2) and TRBJ1-2, with TRBD1 matching over 7 bases. J lost 3 bases, V lost 4 bases, and 2 bases had no gene match. Germline V CDR1 and CDR2: LGHDT, YNNKEL (reference sequence). This CDR3 has 13 amino acids. CDR3 region: CASSLGTDYGYTF. Here the CDR3 DNA reads TGTGCCAGCAGCCTGGGGACAGACTATGGCTACACCTTC.

The chain uses TRBV3-1 (or the pseudogene TRBV3-2) and TRBJ1-5, with 9 positions matching TRBD1. Looked up from germline, CDR1 is LGHDT and CDR2 is YNNKEL (reference sequence). CDR3 length equals 14 residues. Unmatched junction bases numbered 9, after V lost 6 bases and J lost 9 bases. In nucleotides, the CDR3 is TGTGCCAGCAGTCCGGGACAGGGAATTCGGCCCCAGCATTTT. Translation gives CASSPGQGIRPQHF.

The chain uses TRBV2 and TRBJ1-6, with TRBD1 as a possible D gene (5 bases). The CDR3 contains 14 residues. The germline gives CDR1 SNHLY, CDR2 FYNNEI. V dropped 8 bases and J dropped 4 bases, with 12 bases sitting between them. The CDR3 is CASGQGTYNSPLHF. The CDR3 coding sequence is TGTGCCAGCGGCCAGGGTACATATAATTCACCCCTCCACTTT.

V is TRBV6-5 and J is TRBJ2-5; D might be TRBD2 (5 bases). V was trimmed by 5 bases and J by 1 base, leaving 11 bases between them. This CDR3 has 14 amino acids. Germline V CDR1 and CDR2: MNHEY, SVGAGI. The chain's CDR3 is CASSLASLQETQYF. CDR3 coding DNA: TGTGCCAGCAGTCTAGCATCCCTCCAAGAGACCCAGTACTTC.

The J gene is TRBJ2-5, the V gene TRBV11-2; a possible D gene is TRBD1 (6 bases). The CDR3 runs to 13 residues. Germline V gene sequence: CDR1 SGHAT, CDR2 FQNNGV. The V gene lost 5 bases and the J gene lost 5 bases, with 12 bases spanning the gap. The DNA of the CDR3 is TGTGCCAGCAGCCCTCCCCAGGGGGAGACCCAGTACTTC. The encoded protein is CASSPPQGETQYF. Complete variable domain (other parts from reference TRBV11-2 and TRBJ2-5): EAGVAQSPRYKIIEKRQSVAFWCNPISGHATLYWYQQILGQGPKLLIQFQNNGVVDDSQLPKDRFSAERLKGVDSTLKIQPAKLEDSAVYLCASSPPQGETQYFGPGTRLLVL.

This clone was picked up a small number of times. V and J are TRBV10-3 and TRBJ2-1; 7 nucleotides line up with TRBD1. This CDR3 comprises 16 residues. V trimming: 3 bases; J trimming: 7 bases; junction bases outside the gene matches: 12. The germline V gene has CDR1 ENHRY and CDR2 SYGVKD. The CDR3: CAISDQSGTVGNEQFF. The CDR3 DNA is TGTGCCATCAGTGACCAATCCGGGACAGTAGGAAATGAGCAGTTCTTC.

The chain couples TRBV9 to TRBJ2-4; 12 positions agree with TRBD2. From germline, CDR1 is SGDLS and CDR2 YYNGEE. The CDR3 is 16 amino acids. V lost 4 bases, J lost 1 base, and 3 bases stayed unmatched. This CDR3 reads CASSLGLAGAKNIQYF. The CDR3 nucleotides read TGTGCCAGCAGCCTCGGACTAGCGGGGGCCAAAAACATTCAGTACTTC. The full variable domain, rest sourced from reference TRBV9 and TRBJ2-4, is DSGVTQTPKHLITATGQRVTLRCSPRSGDLSVYWYQQSLDQGLQFLIQYYNGEERAKGNILERFSAQQFPDLHSELNLSSLELGDSALYFCASSLGLAGAKNIQYFGAGTRLSVL.

The chain has TRBV21-1 and TRBJ1-1. TRBV21-1 is shown as a pseudogene. This CDR3 contains 17 residues. CDR3: CASSKRGRRTGWTEAFF. CDR3 sequence (DNA): TGTGCCAGCAGCAAACGGGGAAGACGGACCGGTTGGACTGAAGCTTTCTTT.

V usage is TRBV2 and J usage is TRBJ2-7, with D maybe TRBD2 (6 bases). V lost 5 bases to trimming and J lost 3 bases, with 17 bases between them. This CDR3 spans 15 amino acids. CDR1 and CDR2 (germline): SNHLY, FYNNEI. The CDR3 reads CASSSLVAADYEQYF. The DNA of the CDR3 is TGTGCCAGCAGTTCCTTGGTAGCGGCCGACTACGAGCAGTACTTC. The complete variable domain, with remaining parts taken from reference TRBV2 and TRBJ2-7, reads EPEVTQTPSHQVTQMGQEVILRCVPISNHLYFYWYRQILGQKVEFLVSFYNNEISEKSEIFDDQFSVERPDGSNFTLKIRSTKLEDSAMYFCASSSLVAADYEQYFGPGTRLTVT.

The chain employs TRBV5-6 and TRBJ2-5, with 10 bases fitting TRBD1. Trimming removed 1 base from V and 2 bases from J; junction bases left unmatched: 5. Germline V CDR1 and CDR2: SGHDT, YYEEEE. The CDR3 loop spans 16 amino acids. CDR3 sequence: CASSLLDRGVQETQYF. In DNA, the CDR3 is TGTGCCAGCAGCTTGCTGGACAGGGGGGTTCAAGAGACCCAGTACTTC.

The chain uses TRBV19 and TRBJ1-1; D ambiguous. Germline assignment: CDR1 LNHDA and CDR2 SQIVND (reference sequence). Trimming shortened V by 3 bases and J by 2 bases, and 7 bases separated the two germline ends. CDR3 size: 13 residues. The CDR3 is CASSISPNTEAFF. CDR3 in DNA: TGTGCCAGTAGTATTAGTCCTAACACTGAAGCTTTCTTT.

The gene calls are TRBV5-1 and TRBJ1-1; D might be TRBD1 (6 bases). CDR3 size: 14 residues. V was shortened by 4 bases and J by 0 bases, with 10 bases between the two germline ends. CDR1 is SGHRS, CDR2 YFSETQ, per germline. This chain's CDR3 is CASSPGVLNTEAFF. The CDR3, as DNA: TGCGCCAGCAGCCCAGGGGTCCTGAACACTGAAGCTTTCTTT.

This chain links TRBV6-1 with TRBJ1-6, with no clear D. This CDR3 contains 16 residues. Germline lookup yields CDR1 MNHNS and CDR2 SASEGT. V was cut by 4 bases and J by 0 bases, with 10 bases left in between. The CDR3 DNA sequence: TGTGCCAGCAGTGGAGCCCTGAGCTCCTATAATTCACCCCTCCACTTT. Protein product: CASSGALSSYNSPLHF.

The gene calls are TRBV5-1 and TRBJ1-1; TRBD1 aligns across 9 bases. Per germline, CDR1 SGHRS and CDR2 YFSETQ. The CDR3 is 15 residues long. V trimming: 2 bases; J trimming: 3 bases; junction bases outside the gene matches: 5. Here the CDR3 DNA reads TGCGCCAGCAGCTTTACAGGGGGCCGAGACACTGAAGCTTTCTTT. This translates into CASSFTGGRDTEAFF. Drawing the rest from reference TRBV5-1 and TRBJ1-1, the complete variable domain is KAGVTQTPRYLIKTRGQQVTLSCSPISGHRSVSWYQQTPGQGLQFLFEYFSETQRNKGNFPGRFSGRQFSNSRSEMNVSTLELGDSALYLCASSFTGGRDTEAFFGQGTRLTVV.